One sample yielded the 16 T cell receptor beta chains listed below, sequenced in a study of OX40 agonist ivuxolimab in advanced cancers. The protocol was immunoSEQ multiplex PCR, while the TCRdb copy is restricted to in-frame clones and leaves out a portion. Here the sample spans fewer than 40,000 clones, less than 90% being singletons. Sample: CD4+ or CD8+ T cells sorted from blood, taken in a trial of the OX40 agonist ivuxolimab. These receptors were collected from an adult with an advanced solid tumor such as melanoma, head and neck, liver or kidney cancer.

The rearrangement joins TRBV6-5 to TRBJ1-1, with D perhaps TRBD1 (5 bases). The germline V and J ends were trimmed by 2 bases and 3 bases, with 10 bases remaining between them. The CDR3 has 14 amino acids. Germline V CDR1 and CDR2: MNHEY, SVGAGI. The CDR3 DNA is TGTGCCAGCAGTTACGGGGGTCCCCACACTGAAGCTTTCTTT. Protein product: CASSYGGPHTEAFF.

CDR3 nucleotide sequence: TGTGCCAGCAGTGTCGGCAGGGTCGGCTACAATGAGCAGTTCTTC. Translating it yields CASSVGRVGYNEQFF. The chain carries TRBV2 and TRBJ2-1, with a weak D call TRBD1 (5 bases). The CDR3 totals 15 residues. The V and J ends lost 4 bases and 3 bases respectively, with 13 bases between them. CDR1 is SNHLY and CDR2 is FYNNEI in the germline V gene.

This sequence joins TRBV27 and TRBJ2-7; D ambiguous. Looked up from germline, CDR1 is MNHEY and CDR2 is SMNVEV (reference sequence). The CDR3 extends over 12 amino acids. Trimming shortened V by 6 bases and J by 7 bases, and 13 bases separated the two germline ends. The CDR3 loop reads CASSGRTEEQYF. DNA for the CDR3: TGTGCCAGCAGCGGGCGGACGGAGGAGCAGTACTTC.

The CDR3 here is CASQGGRVAVNTGELFF. As DNA, the CDR3 is TGTGCCAGCCAGGGGGGCAGGGTGGCTGTGAACACCGGGGAGCTGTTTTTT. The chain joins TRBV27 to TRBJ2-2; possible D gene TRBD1, 7 bases. This CDR3 has 17 amino acids. Germline V lookup: CDR1 MNHEY, CDR2 SMNVEV (reference sequence). V dropped 8 bases and J dropped 1 base, with 20 bases sitting between them.

This sequence joins TRBV27 and TRBJ1-5, with no clear D. V was cut by 3 bases and J by 3 bases, with 6 bases left in between. There are 13 residues in the CDR3. The germline CDR1 and CDR2 sequences are MNHEY and SMNVEV (reference sequence). The CDR3 protein is CASSFGVNQPQHF. The CDR3 bases are TGTGCCAGCAGTTTTGGGGTCAATCAGCCCCAGCATTTT.

The chain joins TRBV7-8 to TRBJ2-1; no reliable D call. V was cut by 6 bases and J by 5 bases, with 14 bases left in between. This CDR3 has 14 residues. CDR1 and CDR2 (germline): SGHVS, FQNEAQ. CDR3 nucleotides: TGTGCCAGCAGGTCCTTAGTGGGGAACAATGAGCAGTTCTTC. Its translation is CASRSLVGNNEQFF.

The chain uses TRBV6-5 and TRBJ1-1; 9 nucleotides match TRBD1. V lost 4 bases to trimming and J lost 11 bases; unmatched junction nucleotides: 8. This CDR3 is 13 amino acids long. Germline CDR1 is MNHEY and CDR2 is SVGAGI. CDR3 amino acids: CASSSVGDRVAFF. The CDR3 nucleotides read TGTGCCAGCAGTTCGGTCGGGGACAGGGTGGCTTTCTTT.

This chain joins TRBV7-3 and TRBJ2-3; tentatively, D is TRBD1 or TRBD2 (5 bases each). Germline V gene data show CDR1 as SGHTA and CDR2 as FQGTGA. Trimming left V 4 bases short and J 0 bases short, with 11 bases between. The CDR3 is 15 amino acids. This CDR3 reads CASSWGKGSTDTQYF. CDR3 bases: TGTGCCAGCAGCTGGGGGAAGGGCAGCACAGATACGCAGTATTTT. The complete variable domain, with remaining parts taken from reference TRBV7-3 and TRBJ2-3, reads GAGVSQTPSNKVTEKGKYVELRCDPISGHTALYWYRQSLGQGPEFLIYFQGTGAADDSGLPNDRFFAVRPEGSVSTLKIQRTERGDSAVYLCASSWGKGSTDTQYFGPGTRLTVL.

V and J are TRBV19 and TRBJ2-1; perhaps TRBD2 as D (5 bases). V was pared by 6 bases and J by 0 bases, with 12 bases between. Germline V lookup: CDR1 LNHDA, CDR2 SQIVND (reference sequence). The CDR3 is 15 residues long. This CDR3 is CASSIGLSSYNEQFF. CDR3 DNA: TGTGCCAGTAGCATTGGACTGAGCTCCTACAATGAGCAGTTCTTC.

This chain joins TRBV28 and TRBJ2-7, with D unresolved. The CDR3 sequence is 15 residues long. V was trimmed by 4 bases and J by 6 bases, leaving 19 bases between them. The germline V gene encodes CDR1 MDHEN and CDR2 SYDVKM. The CDR3 loop reads CASSSGVRFLIEQYF. DNA of the CDR3: TGTGCCAGCAGTTCGGGCGTCCGCTTTTTAATCGAGCAGTACTTC.

In its sample, this clone is medium-sized (0.01 to 0.1%). This chain connects TRBV11-2 to TRBJ2-7; 8 bases are a match to TRBD2. After removal of 5 bases from V and 4 bases from J, the junction contained 19 bases not matched to a gene. The CDR3 has 18 amino acids. Germline CDR1 is SGHAT and CDR2 is FQNNGV. CDR3 residues: CASSDVSGTGGPSYEQYF. The CDR3 DNA reads TGTGCCAGCAGCGACGTTAGCGGTACGGGAGGGCCCTCTTACGAGCAGTACTTC.

The chain recombines TRBV4-3 with TRBJ2-1, with D perhaps assigned TRBD1 or TRBD2 (5 bases each). Germline assignment: CDR1 LGHNA and CDR2 YSLEER. V was cut by 1 base and J by 4 bases, with 14 bases left in between. The CDR3 has 16 residues. The CDR3 region has the DNA TGCGCCAGCAGCCAAGTTTACCGGGGCCAGTACAATGAGCAGTTCTTC. It encodes CASSQVYRGQYNEQFF.

The gene calls are TRBV10-2 and TRBJ2-1, with 12 bases matching TRBD2. The germline V gene encodes CDR1 WSHSY and CDR2 SAAADI. The CDR3 has 18 residues. The J segment lost 3 bases and the V segment lost 7 bases, leaving 13 bases of the junction unmatched. CDR3 DNA: TGCGCCAGCACGGCTAGCGGGAGGGCCAGGGGTTTCTACAATGAGCAGTTCTTC. As protein: CASTASGRARGFYNEQFF.

The chain is built from TRBV19 and TRBJ2-1; 9 nucleotides align to TRBD2. Looked up from germline, CDR1 is LNHDA and CDR2 is SQIVND (reference sequence). Losses at the gene ends were 5 bases for V and 3 bases for J; bases not matched to a gene: 8. The CDR3 loop spans 16 amino acids. CDR3 sequence: CASSFSAGGLYNEQFF. CDR3 coding DNA: TGTGCCAGTAGTTTTTCAGCGGGAGGCCTCTACAATGAGCAGTTCTTC.

The chain joins TRBV7-9 to TRBJ2-5; possibly TRBD1 or TRBD2 for D (5 bases each). The CDR3 loop spans 11 amino acids. In germline, CDR1 is SEHNR, CDR2 FQNEAQ (reference sequence). V was cut by 5 bases and J by 9 bases, with 10 bases left in between. The CDR3 loop reads CASSPVGAQYF. CDR3 coding DNA: TGTGCCAGCAGCCCAGTGGGGGCCCAGTACTTC.

This chain uses TRBV12-5 with TRBJ2-3; D is unclear. There are 13 residues in the CDR3. Trimming stripped 1 base from V and 6 bases from J, with 8 bases between. Looked up from germline, CDR1 is LGHNT and CDR2 is FRNRAP. The CDR3 here is CASGLAGMDTQYF. The CDR3 bases are TGTGCTAGTGGTTTGGCCGGCATGGATACGCAGTATTTT.